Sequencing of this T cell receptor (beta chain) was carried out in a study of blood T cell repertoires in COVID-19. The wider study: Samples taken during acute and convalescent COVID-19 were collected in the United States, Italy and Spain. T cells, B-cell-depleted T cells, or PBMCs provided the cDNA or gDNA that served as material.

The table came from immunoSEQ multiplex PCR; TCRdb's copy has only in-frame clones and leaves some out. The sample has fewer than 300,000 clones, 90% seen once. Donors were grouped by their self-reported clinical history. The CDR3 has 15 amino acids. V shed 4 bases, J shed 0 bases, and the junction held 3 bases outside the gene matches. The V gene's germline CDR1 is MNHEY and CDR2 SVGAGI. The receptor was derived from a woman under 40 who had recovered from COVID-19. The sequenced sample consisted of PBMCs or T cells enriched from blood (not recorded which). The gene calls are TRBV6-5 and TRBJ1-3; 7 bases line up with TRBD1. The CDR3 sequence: CASSSGGNSGNTIYF. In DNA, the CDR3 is TGTGCCAGCAGTTCAGGGGGAAACTCTGGAAACACCATATATTTT.